The 25 T cell receptor beta chains below all came from one sample that was sequenced in a study of blood T cell repertoires in COVID-19. The table came from immunoSEQ multiplex PCR; TCRdb's copy has only in-frame clones and leaves some out. The sample contains about 150,000 clones, approximately 80% of which appear only once. Source material: peripheral blood. The receptors stem from a human donor with acute or convalescent COVID-19. The donor label of this sample is uncertain.

The chain joins TRBV2 to TRBJ2-3; D not certain. CDR1 is SNHLY and CDR2 is FYNNEI in the germline V gene. V gave up 4 bases and J gave up 4 bases, with 6 bases separating them. The CDR3 loop spans 12 amino acids. The CDR3 sequence: CASSADSDTQYF. The CDR3 nucleotides read TGTGCCAGCAGTGCAGATTCAGATACGCAGTATTTT.

The table lists this clone with a few counts. This chain uses TRBV6-5 with TRBJ1-5; no clear D gene. Germline V lookup: CDR1 MNHEY, CDR2 SVGAGI. V gave up 10 bases and J gave up 4 bases, with 5 bases separating them. The CDR3 loop spans 10 amino acids. CDR3 nucleotide sequence: TGTGCCACCTTAAATCAGCCCCAGCATTTT. Its protein product is CATLNQPQHF.

V usage is TRBV11-2 and J usage is TRBJ2-3, with unresolved D. Trimming cost V 5 bases and J 2 bases, with 5 bases left between them. From germline, CDR1 is SGHAT and CDR2 FQNNGV. CDR3 size: 12 residues. Written as DNA, the CDR3 is TGTGCCAGCAGCCAACACACAGATACGCAGTATTTT. It translates to CASSQHTDTQYF.

This chain joins TRBV27 and TRBJ1-5, with no clear D. Germline-derived CDR1 and CDR2 are MNHEY and SMNVEV (reference sequence). This CDR3 region has 16 residues. V lost 6 bases, J lost 1 base, and 16 bases lay in between. The CDR3: CASSPWALGSNQPQHF. The CDR3 coding sequence is TGTGCCAGCAGCCCCTGGGCACTTGGGAGCAATCAGCCCCAGCATTTT.

The V call is TRBV6-6, the J call TRBJ2-1; the D is unclear. CDR3 length: 16 amino acids. The ends were cut back, 5 bases at V and 3 bases at J, with 17 bases in the middle. The germline gives CDR1 MNHNY, CDR2 SVGAGI (reference sequence). CDR3 bases: TGTGCCAGCAGTACAATAGACTCGTCCTACTACAATGAGCAGTTCTTC. Its protein is CASSTIDSSYYNEQFF.

This clone has only a few counts. The chain is built from TRBV4-1 and TRBJ2-6, with D perhaps matching TRBD1 (5 bases). Germline V gene sequence: CDR1 MGHRA, CDR2 YSYEKL. V dropped 0 bases and J dropped 2 bases, with 14 bases sitting between them. The CDR3 sequence is 18 residues long. The CDR3 sequence: CASSQDPLLTAGANVLTF. CDR3 bases: TGCGCCAGCAGCCAAGATCCCCTCTTGACAGCTGGGGCCAACGTCCTGACTTTC.

The chain has TRBV12-3 or TRBV12-4 and TRBJ2-2; possibly TRBD2 for D (6 bases). This CDR3 has 12 amino acids. V lost 3 bases and J lost 8, with 7 bases in between. The CDR3 DNA reads TGTGCCAGCAGTTTCCGGGGGGGGGAGCTGTTTTTT. Translating it yields CASSFRGGELFF.

Notes on this clone: Other DNA sequences from this sample encode an identical CDR3 as well. The J gene is TRBJ1-2, the V gene TRBV3-1 (or the pseudogene TRBV3-2); D remains ambiguous. Trimming pared 3 bases from V and 7 bases from J, leaving 6 bases between. This CDR3 contains 11 residues. CDR1 is LGHDT and CDR2 is YNNKEL in the germline V gene (reference sequence). The CDR3 bases are TGTGCCAGCAGCCAGGGAGGTGGCTACACCTTC. It is translated as CASSQGGGYTF.

In this sample, this clone turned up once. The chain employs TRBV14 and TRBJ2-3; 7 positions match TRBD1. J gave up 2 bases and V 1 base, and 9 bases lay outside the gene matches. The CDR3 covers 17 residues. Germline CDR1 and CDR2: SGHDN and FVKESK. The CDR3 region is CASSQVSPGTATDTQYF. Here the CDR3 DNA reads TGTGCCAGCAGCCAAGTATCGCCCGGGACAGCCACAGATACGCAGTATTTT.

The chain is built from TRBV5-4 and TRBJ1-1; D is perhaps TRBD1 (6 bases). The CDR3 sequence is 13 residues long. The germline V and J ends were trimmed by 1 base and 5 bases, with 9 bases remaining between them. Germline V CDR1 and CDR2: SGHNT, YYREEE (reference sequence). CDR3 loop: CASSLSGVTEAFF. CDR3 DNA: TGTGCCAGCAGCTTGTCAGGGGTTACTGAAGCTTTCTTT.

V is TRBV6-1 and J is TRBJ2-2; 9 bases line up with TRBD1. The CDR3 has 20 residues. J was trimmed by 7 bases and V by 3 bases; bases with no gene match: 21. Germline-derived CDR1 and CDR2 are MNHNS and SASEGT. In DNA form, the CDR3 reads TGTGCCAGCAGTGACCGGGACAGGGCCAGGTGGAAACTGAAACTCGGGGAGCTGTTTTTT. Translated: CASSDRDRARWKLKLGELFF.

The chain recombines TRBV9 with TRBJ1-6, with a tentative D call TRBD1 (5 bases). CDR3 size: 16 residues. Trimming removed 3 bases at V and 6 bases at J, with 16 bases between. Germline V CDR1 and CDR2: SGDLS, YYNGEE. CDR3 nucleotides: TGTGCCAGCAGCGGTGGGGGGGGAGCCTTTAATTCACCCCTCCACTTT. It specifies CASSGGGGAFNSPLHF.

This chain joins TRBV11-2 and TRBJ2-2; D might be TRBD1 (6 bases). Germline-derived CDR1 and CDR2 are SGHAT and FQNNGV. The V end was cut by 3 bases, the J end by 5 bases, with 7 bases between. The CDR3 loop spans 13 amino acids. The CDR3 coding sequence is TGTGCCAGCAGCTTTCAGGGGACCGGGGAGCTGTTTTTT. Encoded protein: CASSFQGTGELFF.

The chain joins TRBV11-1 to TRBJ2-1; perhaps TRBD1 as D (6 bases). Trimming took 5 bases from V and 7 from J, leaving 15 bases between them. This CDR3 spans 14 amino acids. Germline loops: CDR1 SGHAT, CDR2 FQDESV (reference sequence). In DNA form, the CDR3 reads TGTGCCAGCAGCCTAGTAGGGGGTTCGAATGAGCAGTTCTTC. The encoded protein is CASSLVGGSNEQFF.

The gene calls are TRBV6-5 and TRBJ1-2; D is unresolved. V was clipped by 2 bases and J by 4 bases, with 14 bases between them. This CDR3 has 15 residues. Germline values: CDR1 MNHEY, CDR2 SVGAGI. This CDR3 reads CASSYGLRGTYGYTF. Here the CDR3 DNA reads TGTGCCAGCAGTTACGGACTCCGGGGTACCTATGGCTACACCTTC.

This sequence joins TRBV9 and TRBJ2-5; a weak D match, TRBD2 (5 bases). Germline CDR1 SGDLS, CDR2 YYNGEE. The CDR3 covers 14 residues. The ends were cut back, 4 bases at V and 4 bases at J, with 14 bases in the middle. The CDR3 region is CASSPRREPETQYF. The CDR3 DNA sequence: TGTGCCAGCAGCCCTAGAAGGGAGCCAGAGACCCAGTACTTC.

The rearrangement links TRBV2 to TRBJ1-1, with D possibly being TRBD1 (5 bases). The CDR3 contains 14 residues. V was cut by 3 bases and J by 4 bases, with 12 bases left in between. Germline V CDR1 and CDR2: SNHLY, FYNNEI. As DNA, the CDR3 is TGTGCCAGCAGTGAGGTTCGGAGGGGCACTGAAGCTTTCTTT. Its protein is CASSEVRRGTEAFF.

The chain is built from TRBV24-1 and TRBJ1-2; 9 nucleotides match TRBD1. V shed 1 base, J shed 9 bases, and the junction held 5 bases outside the gene matches. Germline assignment: CDR1 KGHDR and CDR2 SFDVKD. The CDR3 totals 14 residues. The CDR3 sequence is CATSDFGTGSSYTF. In nucleotides, the CDR3 is TGTGCCACCAGTGATTTCGGGACAGGGAGTAGCTACACCTTC.

This clone was detected only once. The chain has TRBV24-1 and TRBJ2-1, with 10 bases matching TRBD2. Germline V gene data show CDR1 as KGHDR and CDR2 as SFDVKD. After removal of 4 bases from V and 6 bases from J, the junction contained 5 bases not matched to a gene. CDR3 length equals 15 residues. CDR3: CATSERSGGANEQFF. CDR3 coding DNA: TGTGCCACCAGTGAAAGGAGCGGGGGGGCCAATGAGCAGTTCTTC.

This clone was seen only once. The V gene is TRBV3-1 (or the pseudogene TRBV3-2), the J gene TRBJ1-1; D is undetermined. Per germline, CDR1 LGHDT and CDR2 YNNKEL (reference sequence). Trimming pared 6 bases from V and 0 bases from J, leaving 14 bases between. The CDR3 runs to 15 residues. The CDR3 sequence: CASSLGWRMNTEAFF. CDR3 bases: TGTGCCAGCAGTCTTGGCTGGAGGATGAACACTGAAGCTTTCTTT.

About this clone: In the same sample, other DNA sequences code for this CDR3. The V call is TRBV5-1, the J call TRBJ1-2; 8 bases fit TRBD1. V trimming: 3 bases; J trimming: 3 bases; junction bases outside the gene matches: 4. This CDR3 contains 14 residues. The germline CDR1 and CDR2 sequences are SGHRS and YFSETQ. CDR3 residues: CASSWTGTDYGYTF. The CDR3 nucleotides are TGCGCCAGCAGCTGGACAGGGACTGACTATGGCTACACCTTC.

The genes are TRBV9 and TRBJ2-6; D perhaps matches TRBD1 (5 bases). CDR1 is SGDLS, CDR2 YYNGEE, per germline. Trimming cost V 4 bases and J 0 bases, with 20 bases left between them. This CDR3 has 19 residues. The CDR3 sequence is CASSPTQGPWDSGANVLTF. The CDR3 DNA reads TGTGCCAGCAGCCCGACCCAGGGCCCGTGGGACTCTGGGGCCAACGTCCTGACTTTC.

The genes are TRBV9 and TRBJ2-1; 8 bases are shared with TRBD1. The CDR3 runs to 15 residues. The junction had 6 bases not matched to a gene; V was cut back by 3 bases and J by 4 bases. Germline V gives CDR1 SGDLS, CDR2 YYNGEE. CDR3 DNA: TGTGCCAGCAGCGCCTGGACAGGGAATTACAATGAGCAGTTCTTC. As protein: CASSAWTGNYNEQFF. The entire variable domain, with the rest obtained from reference TRBV9 and TRBJ2-1, is as follows: DSGVTQTPKHLITATGQRVTLRCSPRSGDLSVYWYQQSLDQGLQFLIQYYNGEERAKGNILERFSAQQFPDLHSELNLSSLELGDSALYFCASSAWTGNYNEQFFGPGTRLTVL.

The chain is built from TRBV30 and TRBJ1-1; weak D call: TRBD1 (5 bases). Germline lookup yields CDR1 GTSNPN and CDR2 SVGIG (reference sequence). This CDR3 is 18 amino acids long. The V gene lost 4 bases and the J gene lost 3 bases, with 27 bases spanning the gap. The DNA of the CDR3 is TGTGCCTGGACCTACTCTTGGGGACTCAATATGGGGTACACTGAAGCTTTCTTT. It yields the protein CAWTYSWGLNMGYTEAFF.

The chain couples TRBV25-1 to TRBJ1-1; no clear D gene. There are 11 residues in the CDR3. Germline V gives CDR1 MGHDK, CDR2 SYGVNS. The V and J ends lost 5 bases and 4 bases respectively, with 5 bases between them. In nucleotides, the CDR3 is TGTGCCAGCAGTAGAGGCACTGAAGCTTTCTTT. It codes for CASSRGTEAFF.